This TCR beta chain was recovered during a study of T cell responses to AZD1222 COVID-19 vaccine. Regarding this clone: As yet, its antigen is unknown.

Assay: immunoSEQ multiplex PCR; the TCRdb copy retains only in-frame clones and omits some. The sample has 150,000 or so clones; over 80% are singletons. Study-wide points: CD4 TCRs linked to vaccination spanned spike, dominating at 160-218 and 743-854. Among the donors, most were white British and more were female, and clonal diversity was possibly underestimated. Repertoire samples came only from after the peak T cell response.

CDR1 is MDHEN and CDR2 is SYDVKM in the germline V gene. The CDR3 spans 15 residues. The ends were cut back, 6 bases at V and 8 bases at J, with 20 bases in the middle. Both about-4-week and about-12-week second-dose recipients were combined. The chain employs TRBV28 and TRBJ2-1; possible D gene TRBD2, 7 bases. This specimen consisted of peripheral blood, obtained 28 days after the second AZD1222 dose. The TCR was taken from an adult who received the AZD1222 COVID-19 vaccine. In nucleotides, the CDR3 is TGTGCCAGCAGCCCATCCCGGGGGGCACCCGATGAGCAGTTCTTC. Its protein is CASSPSRGAPDEQFF.